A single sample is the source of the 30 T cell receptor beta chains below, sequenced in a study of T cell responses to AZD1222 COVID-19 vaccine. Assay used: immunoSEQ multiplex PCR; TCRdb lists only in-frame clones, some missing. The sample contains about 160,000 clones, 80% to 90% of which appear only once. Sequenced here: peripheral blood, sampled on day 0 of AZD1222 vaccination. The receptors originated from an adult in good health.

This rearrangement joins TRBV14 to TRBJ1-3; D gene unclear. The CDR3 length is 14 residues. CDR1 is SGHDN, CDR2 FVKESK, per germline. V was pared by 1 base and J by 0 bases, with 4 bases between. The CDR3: CASSQVPSGNTIYF. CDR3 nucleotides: TGTGCCAGCAGCCAAGTGCCCTCTGGAAACACCATATATTTT.

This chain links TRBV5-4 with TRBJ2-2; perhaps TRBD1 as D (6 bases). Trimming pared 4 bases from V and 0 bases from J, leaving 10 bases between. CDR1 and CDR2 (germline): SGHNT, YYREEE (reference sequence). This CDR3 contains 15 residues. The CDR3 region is CASSKGDPNTGELFF. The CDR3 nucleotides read TGTGCCAGCAGCAAGGGGGACCCGAACACCGGGGAGCTGTTTTTT.

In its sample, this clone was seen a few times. For the CDR3, the DNA is TGTGCCATCGGGGGGGCGGGTAGCTCTGGAAACACCATATATTTT. Protein product: CAIGGAGSSGNTIYF. The gene calls are TRBV28 and TRBJ1-3; D possibly corresponds to TRBD1 (6 bases). Trimming shortened V by 10 bases and J by 0 bases, and 16 bases separated the two germline ends. CDR1 and CDR2 (germline): MDHEN, SYDVKM. This CDR3 spans 15 amino acids.

The CDR3, as DNA: TGTGCCAGCAGCCCCGGGACAGGGGACTACGAGCAGTACGTC. This sequence encodes CASSPGTGDYEQYV. V usage is TRBV27 and J usage is TRBJ2-7; the match to TRBD1 covers 10 bases. CDR3 length: 14 amino acids. Germline CDR1 MNHEY, CDR2 SMNVEV (reference sequence). The junction had 5 bases not matched to a gene; V was cut back by 6 bases and J by 3 bases.

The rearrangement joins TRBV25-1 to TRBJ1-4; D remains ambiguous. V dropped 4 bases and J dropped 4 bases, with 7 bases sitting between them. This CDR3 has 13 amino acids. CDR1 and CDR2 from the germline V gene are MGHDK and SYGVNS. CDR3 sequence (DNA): TGTGCCAGCAGTGGCGGGCATAATGAAAAACTGTTTTTT. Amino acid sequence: CASSGGHNEKLFF.

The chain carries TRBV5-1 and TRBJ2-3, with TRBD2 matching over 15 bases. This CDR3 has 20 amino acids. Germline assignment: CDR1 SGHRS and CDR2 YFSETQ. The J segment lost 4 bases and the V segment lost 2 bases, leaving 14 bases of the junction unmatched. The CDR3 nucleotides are TGCGCCAGCAGCTTATTCCGGACTAGCGGGGGGGCCGACCCCCCAGATACGCAGTATTTT. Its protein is CASSLFRTSGGADPPDTQYF.

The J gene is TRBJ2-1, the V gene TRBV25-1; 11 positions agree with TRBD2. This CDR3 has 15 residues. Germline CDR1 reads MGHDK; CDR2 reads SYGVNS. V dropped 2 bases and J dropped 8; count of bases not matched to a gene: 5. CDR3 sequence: CASSELAGGFHEQFF. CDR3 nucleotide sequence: TGTGCCAGCAGTGAACTAGCGGGGGGTTTTCATGAGCAGTTCTTC.

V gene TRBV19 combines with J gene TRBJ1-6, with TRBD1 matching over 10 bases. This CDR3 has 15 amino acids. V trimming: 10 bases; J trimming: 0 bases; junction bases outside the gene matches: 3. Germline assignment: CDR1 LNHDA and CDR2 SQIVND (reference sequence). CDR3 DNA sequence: TGTGCCACCCGGGACAGGGGCTCCTATAATTCACCCCTCCACTTT. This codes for CATRDRGSYNSPLHF. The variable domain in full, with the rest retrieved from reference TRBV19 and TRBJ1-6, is DGGITQSPKYLFRKEGQNVTLSCEQNLNHDAMYWYRQDPGQGLRLIYYSQIVNDFQKGDIAEGYSVSREKKESFPLTVTSAQKNPTAFYLCATRDRGSYNSPLHFGNGTRLTVT.

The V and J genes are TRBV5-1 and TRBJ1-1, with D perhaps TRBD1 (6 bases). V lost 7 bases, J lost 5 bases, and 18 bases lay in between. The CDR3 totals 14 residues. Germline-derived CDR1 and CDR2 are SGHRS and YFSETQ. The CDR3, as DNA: TGCGCCAGCGGCCAACAGGGAGGTTTGACTGAAGCTTTCTTT. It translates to CASGQQGGLTEAFF.

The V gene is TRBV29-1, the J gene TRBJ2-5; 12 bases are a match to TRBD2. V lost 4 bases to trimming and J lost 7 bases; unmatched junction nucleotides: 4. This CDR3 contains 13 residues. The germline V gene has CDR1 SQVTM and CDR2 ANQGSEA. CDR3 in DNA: TGCAGCGTTGGACTAGCGGGGGCCCTGACCCAGTACTTC. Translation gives CSVGLAGALTQYF.

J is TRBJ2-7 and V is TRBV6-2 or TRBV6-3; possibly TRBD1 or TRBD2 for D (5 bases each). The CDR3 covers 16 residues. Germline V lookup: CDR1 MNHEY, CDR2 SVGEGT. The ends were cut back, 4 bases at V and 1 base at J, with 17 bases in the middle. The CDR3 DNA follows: TGTGCCAGCAGTTCTCTCCGGGACCGAATTTCCTACGAGCAGTACGTC. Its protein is CASSSLRDRISYEQYV.

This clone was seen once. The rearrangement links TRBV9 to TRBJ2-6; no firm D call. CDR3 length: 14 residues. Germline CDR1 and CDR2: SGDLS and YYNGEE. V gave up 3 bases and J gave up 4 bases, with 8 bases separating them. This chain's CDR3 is CASSAAVGANVLTF. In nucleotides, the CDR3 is TGTGCCAGCAGCGCCGCGGTGGGGGCCAACGTCCTGACTTTC.

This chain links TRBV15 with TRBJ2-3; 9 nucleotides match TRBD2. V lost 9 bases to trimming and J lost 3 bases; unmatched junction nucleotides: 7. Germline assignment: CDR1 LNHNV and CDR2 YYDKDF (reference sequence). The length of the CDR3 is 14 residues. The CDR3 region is CATSPGLATDTQYF. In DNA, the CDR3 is TGTGCCACTTCTCCGGGACTAGCAACAGATACGCAGTATTTT.

The CDR3 sequence is CASSPQGARAAYEQYF. As DNA, the CDR3 is TGTGCCAGCAGCCCACAGGGGGCTAGGGCGGCCTACGAGCAGTACTTC. J is TRBJ2-7 and V is TRBV21-1; TRBD1, the table's D call, was not compared with the DNA. TRBV21-1 is a pseudogene. CDR3 length: 16 amino acids.

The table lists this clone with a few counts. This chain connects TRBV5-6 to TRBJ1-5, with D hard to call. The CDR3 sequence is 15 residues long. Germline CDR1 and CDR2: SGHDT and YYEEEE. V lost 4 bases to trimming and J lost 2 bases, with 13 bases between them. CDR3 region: CASSPGSRRNQPQHF. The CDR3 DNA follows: TGTGCCAGCAGCCCCGGGTCCCGACGCAATCAGCCCCAGCATTTT.

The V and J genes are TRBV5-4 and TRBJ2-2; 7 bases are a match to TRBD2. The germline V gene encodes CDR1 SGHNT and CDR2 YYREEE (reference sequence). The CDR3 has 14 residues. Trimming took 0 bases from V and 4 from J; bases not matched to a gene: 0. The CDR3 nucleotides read TGTGCCAGCAGCTTGGGGGGGGGCACCGGGGAGCTGTTTTTT. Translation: CASSLGGGTGELFF.

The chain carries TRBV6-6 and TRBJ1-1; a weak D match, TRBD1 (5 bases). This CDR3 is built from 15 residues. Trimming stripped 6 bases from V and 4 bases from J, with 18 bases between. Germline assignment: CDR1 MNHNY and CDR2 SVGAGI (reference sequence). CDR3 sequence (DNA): TGTGCCAGCAGCTCTCGACGGCGAGGGGCCACTGAAGCTTTCTTT. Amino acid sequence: CASSSRRRGATEAFF.

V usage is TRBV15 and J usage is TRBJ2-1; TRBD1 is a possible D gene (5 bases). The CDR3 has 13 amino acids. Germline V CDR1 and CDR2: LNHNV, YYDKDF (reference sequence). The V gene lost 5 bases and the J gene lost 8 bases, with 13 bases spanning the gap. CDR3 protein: CATSPSPRDEQFF. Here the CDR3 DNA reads TGTGCCACCAGCCCGAGCCCCAGGGATGAGCAGTTCTTC.

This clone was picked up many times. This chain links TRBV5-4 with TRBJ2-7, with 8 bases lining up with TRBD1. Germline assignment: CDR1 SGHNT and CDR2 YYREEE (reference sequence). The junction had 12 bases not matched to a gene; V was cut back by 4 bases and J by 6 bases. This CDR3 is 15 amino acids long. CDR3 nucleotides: TGTGCCAGCAGCCCCATGGGAGGACAGGGTAGCGAGCAGTACTTC. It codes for CASSPMGGQGSEQYF.

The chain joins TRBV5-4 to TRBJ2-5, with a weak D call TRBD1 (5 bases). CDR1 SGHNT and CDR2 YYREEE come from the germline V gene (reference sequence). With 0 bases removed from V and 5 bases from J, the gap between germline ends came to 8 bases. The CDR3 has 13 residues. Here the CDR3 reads CASSLEGVETQYF. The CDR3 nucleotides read TGTGCCAGCAGCTTGGAAGGGGTTGAGACCCAGTACTTC.

The CDR3 loop reads CASSGGAGGYGYTF. The CDR3 bases are TGTGCCAGCAGTGGGGGGGCCGGCGGCTATGGCTACACCTTC. The rearrangement uses TRBV2 and TRBJ1-2, with a tentative D call TRBD1 (6 bases). Trimming left V 4 bases short and J 4 bases short, with 13 bases between. The CDR3 length is 14 residues. Germline V gene sequence: CDR1 SNHLY, CDR2 FYNNEI. Full variable domain (rest looked up from reference TRBV2 and TRBJ1-2): EPEVTQTPSHQVTQMGQEVILRCVPISNHLYFYWYRQILGQKVEFLVSFYNNEISEKSEIFDDQFSVERPDGSNFTLKIRSTKLEDSAMYFCASSGGAGGYGYTFGSGTRLTVV.

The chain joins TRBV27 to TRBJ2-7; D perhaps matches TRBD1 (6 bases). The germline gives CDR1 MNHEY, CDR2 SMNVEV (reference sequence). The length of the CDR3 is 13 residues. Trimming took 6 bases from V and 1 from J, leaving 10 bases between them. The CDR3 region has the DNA TGTGCCAGCAGAACAACAGGGTCCTACGAGCAGTACTTC. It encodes CASRTTGSYEQYF.

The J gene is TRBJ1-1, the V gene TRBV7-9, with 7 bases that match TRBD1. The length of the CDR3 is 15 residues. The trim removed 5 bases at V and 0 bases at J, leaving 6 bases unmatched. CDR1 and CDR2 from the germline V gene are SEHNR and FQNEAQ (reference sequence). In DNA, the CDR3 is TGTGCCAGCAGCCCAAAGGACAGGTTGAACACTGAAGCTTTCTTT. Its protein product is CASSPKDRLNTEAFF.

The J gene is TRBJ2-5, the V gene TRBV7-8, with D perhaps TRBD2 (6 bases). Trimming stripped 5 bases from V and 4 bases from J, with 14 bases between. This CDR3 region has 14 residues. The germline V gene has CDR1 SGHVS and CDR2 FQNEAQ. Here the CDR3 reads CASSAGGRGETQYF. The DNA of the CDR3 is TGTGCCAGCAGCGCCGGGGGTAGGGGAGAGACCCAGTACTTC.

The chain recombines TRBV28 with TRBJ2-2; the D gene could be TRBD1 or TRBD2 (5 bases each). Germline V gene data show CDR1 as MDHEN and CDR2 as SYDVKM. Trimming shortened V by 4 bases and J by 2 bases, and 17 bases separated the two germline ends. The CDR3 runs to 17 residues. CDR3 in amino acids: CASSSLFGGGNTGELFF. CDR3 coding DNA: TGTGCCAGCAGTTCACTCTTTGGGGGTGGTAACACCGGGGAGCTGTTTTTT. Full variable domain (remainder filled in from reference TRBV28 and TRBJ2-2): DVKVTQSSRYLVKRTGEKVFLECVQDMDHENMFWYRQDPGLGLRLIYFSYDVKMKEKGDIPEGYSVSREKKERFSLILESASTNQTSMYLCASSSLFGGGNTGELFFGEGSRLTVL.

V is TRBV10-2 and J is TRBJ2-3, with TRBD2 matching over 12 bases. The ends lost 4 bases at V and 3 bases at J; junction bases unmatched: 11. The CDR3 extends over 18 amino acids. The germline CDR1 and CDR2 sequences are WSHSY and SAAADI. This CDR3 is CASSGTSGAVLGTDTQYF. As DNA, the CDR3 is TGCGCCAGCAGTGGGACTAGCGGGGCCGTCTTGGGGACAGATACGCAGTATTTT.

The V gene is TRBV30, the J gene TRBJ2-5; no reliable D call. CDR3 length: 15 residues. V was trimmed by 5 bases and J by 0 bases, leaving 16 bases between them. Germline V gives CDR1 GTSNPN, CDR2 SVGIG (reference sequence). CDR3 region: CAWGRLPRDQETQYF. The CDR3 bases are TGTGCCTGGGGCAGACTGCCAAGGGACCAAGAGACCCAGTACTTC.

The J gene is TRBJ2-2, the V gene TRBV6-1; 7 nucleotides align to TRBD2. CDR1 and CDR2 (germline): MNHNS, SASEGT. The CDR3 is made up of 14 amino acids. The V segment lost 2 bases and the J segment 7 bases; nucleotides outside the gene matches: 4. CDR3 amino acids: CASSEQWEGGELFF. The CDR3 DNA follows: TGTGCCAGCAGTGAACAGTGGGAGGGCGGGGAGCTGTTTTTT.

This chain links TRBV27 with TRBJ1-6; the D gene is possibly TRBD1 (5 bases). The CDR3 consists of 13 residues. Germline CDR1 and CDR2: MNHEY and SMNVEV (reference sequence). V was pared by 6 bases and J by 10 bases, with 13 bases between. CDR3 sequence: CASSPADNSPLHF. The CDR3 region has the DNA TGTGCCAGCAGCCCCGCGGACAACTCACCCCTCCACTTT.

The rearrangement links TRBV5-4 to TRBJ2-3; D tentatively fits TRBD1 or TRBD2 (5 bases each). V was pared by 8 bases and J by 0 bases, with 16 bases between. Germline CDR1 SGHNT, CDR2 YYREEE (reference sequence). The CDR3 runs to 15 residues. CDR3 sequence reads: CASVPGTPSTDTQYF. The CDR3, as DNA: TGTGCCAGTGTACCAGGGACCCCTAGCACAGATACGCAGTATTTT.